This T cell receptor (beta chain) is drawn from a study of CD8 T cells in ankylosing spondylitis. Study-level results: According to the report, clones linked to the disease were significantly enriched in matched synovial fluid samples taken from ankylosing spondylitis patients. A motif of eight highly homologous TCR beta variants was seen as apparently characteristic of ankylosing spondylitis blood.

On this clonotype itself: Its antigen is currently unknown.

TCRdb fed the 5' RACE reads into MiXCR, producing one record per CDR3 protein. The repertoire has under 950,000 distinct CDR3 sequences, 15% to 20% of them found once; the top ten carry approximately 18%. This clonotype originated in a male donor with ankylosing spondylitis. The specimen sequenced was blood, either unsorted or a sorted T cell fraction (not recorded which).

The CDR3 DNA reads as TGTGCCAGCTCACCAAAGCCGAACACCGGGGAGCTGTTTTTT. It specifies CASSPKPNTGELFF. The rearrangement uses TRBV18 and TRBJ2-2; D ambiguous. The CDR3 has 14 residues. V lost 2 bases, J lost 0 bases, and 4 bases lay in between. In germline, CDR1 is KGHSH, CDR2 LQKENI.